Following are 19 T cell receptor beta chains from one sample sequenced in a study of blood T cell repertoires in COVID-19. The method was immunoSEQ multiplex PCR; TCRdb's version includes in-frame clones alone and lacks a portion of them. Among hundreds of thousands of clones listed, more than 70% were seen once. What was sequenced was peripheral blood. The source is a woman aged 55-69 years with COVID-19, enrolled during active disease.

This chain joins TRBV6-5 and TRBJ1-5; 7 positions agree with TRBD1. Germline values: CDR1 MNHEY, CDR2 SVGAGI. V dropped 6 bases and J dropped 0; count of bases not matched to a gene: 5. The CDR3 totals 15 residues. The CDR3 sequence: CASSQGQYSNQPQHF. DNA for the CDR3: TGTGCCAGCAGCCAGGGACAGTATAGCAATCAGCCCCAGCATTTT.

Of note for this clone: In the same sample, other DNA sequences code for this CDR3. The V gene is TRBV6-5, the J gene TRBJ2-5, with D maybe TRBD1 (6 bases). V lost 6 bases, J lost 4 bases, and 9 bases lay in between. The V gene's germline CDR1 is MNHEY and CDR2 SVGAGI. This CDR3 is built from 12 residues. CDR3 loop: CASSHRVETQYF. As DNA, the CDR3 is TGTGCCAGCAGCCACAGGGTAGAGACCCAGTACTTC.

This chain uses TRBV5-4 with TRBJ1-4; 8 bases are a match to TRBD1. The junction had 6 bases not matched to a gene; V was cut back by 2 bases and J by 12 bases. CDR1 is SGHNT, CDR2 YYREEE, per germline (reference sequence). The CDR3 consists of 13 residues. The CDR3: CASSFQGAGELFF. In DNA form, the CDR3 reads TGTGCCAGCAGCTTTCAGGGGGCAGGAGAACTGTTTTTT.

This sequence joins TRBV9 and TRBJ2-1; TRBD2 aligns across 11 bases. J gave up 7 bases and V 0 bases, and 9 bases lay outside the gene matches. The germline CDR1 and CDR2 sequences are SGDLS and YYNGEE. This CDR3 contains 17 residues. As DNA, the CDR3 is TGTGCCAGCAGCGTAGCTCCGGCTAGCGGGGGGAGGAATGAGCAGTTCTTC. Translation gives CASSVAPASGGRNEQFF. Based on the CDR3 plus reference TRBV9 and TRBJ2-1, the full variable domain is DSGVTQTPKHLITATGQRVTLRCSPRSGDLSVYWYQQSLDQGLQFLIQYYNGEERAKGNILERFSAQQFPDLHSELNLSSLELGDSALYFCASSVAPASGGRNEQFFGPGTRLTVL.

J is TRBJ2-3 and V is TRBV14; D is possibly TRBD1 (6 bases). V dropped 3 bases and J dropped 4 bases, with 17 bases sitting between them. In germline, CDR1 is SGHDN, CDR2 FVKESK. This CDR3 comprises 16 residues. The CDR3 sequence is CASSHRAGVLADTQYF. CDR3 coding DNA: TGTGCCAGCAGCCACCGGGCAGGGGTTCTGGCAGATACGCAGTATTTT.

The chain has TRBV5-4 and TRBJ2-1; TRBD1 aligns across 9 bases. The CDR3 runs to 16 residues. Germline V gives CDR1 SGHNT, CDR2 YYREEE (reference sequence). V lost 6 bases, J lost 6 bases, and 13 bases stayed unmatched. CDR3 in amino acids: CASTLGGTGFANEQFF. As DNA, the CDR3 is TGTGCCAGCACCCTAGGGGGGACAGGGTTTGCCAATGAGCAGTTCTTC.

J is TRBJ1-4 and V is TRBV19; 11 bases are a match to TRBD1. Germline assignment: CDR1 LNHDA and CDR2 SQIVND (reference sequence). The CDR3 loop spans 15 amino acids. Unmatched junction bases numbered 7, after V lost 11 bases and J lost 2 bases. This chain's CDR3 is CASGDRGFTNEKLFF. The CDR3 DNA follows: TGTGCCTCGGGGGACAGGGGGTTTACTAATGAAAAACTGTTTTTT.

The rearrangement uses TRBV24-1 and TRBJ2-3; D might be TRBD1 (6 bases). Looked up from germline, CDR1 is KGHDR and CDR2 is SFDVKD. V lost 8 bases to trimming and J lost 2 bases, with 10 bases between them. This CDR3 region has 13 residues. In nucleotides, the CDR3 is TGTGCCACCAAAGGGGGAGCCACAGATACGCAGTATTTT. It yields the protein CATKGGATDTQYF.

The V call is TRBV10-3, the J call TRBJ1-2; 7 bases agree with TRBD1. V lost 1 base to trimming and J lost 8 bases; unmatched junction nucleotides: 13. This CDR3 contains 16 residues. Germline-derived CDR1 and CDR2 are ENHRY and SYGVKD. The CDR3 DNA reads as TGTGCCATCAGTGAGTACCGGGACAGTCCCGCCTGGGGCTACACCTTC. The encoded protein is CAISEYRDSPAWGYTF.

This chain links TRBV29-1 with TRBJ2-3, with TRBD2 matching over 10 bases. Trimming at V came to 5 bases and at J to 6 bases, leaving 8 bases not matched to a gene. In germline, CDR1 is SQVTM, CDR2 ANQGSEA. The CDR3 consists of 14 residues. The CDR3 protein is CSVKLAGRADTQYF. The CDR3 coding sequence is TGCAGCGTTAAACTAGCGGGGCGAGCCGATACGCAGTATTTT.

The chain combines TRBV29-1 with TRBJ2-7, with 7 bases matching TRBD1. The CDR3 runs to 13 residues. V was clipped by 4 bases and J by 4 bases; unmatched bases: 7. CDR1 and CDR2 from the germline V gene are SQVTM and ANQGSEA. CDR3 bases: TGCAGCGTTGTGGGGACAGAGATATACGAGCAGTACTTC. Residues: CSVVGTEIYEQYF.

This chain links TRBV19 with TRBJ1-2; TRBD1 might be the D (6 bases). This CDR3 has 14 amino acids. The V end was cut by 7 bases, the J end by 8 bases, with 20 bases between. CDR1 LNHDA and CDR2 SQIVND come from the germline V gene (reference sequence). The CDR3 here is CASTSGQGRGGYTF. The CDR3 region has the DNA TGTGCCAGTACTTCTGGGCAGGGGAGGGGCGGCTACACCTTC.

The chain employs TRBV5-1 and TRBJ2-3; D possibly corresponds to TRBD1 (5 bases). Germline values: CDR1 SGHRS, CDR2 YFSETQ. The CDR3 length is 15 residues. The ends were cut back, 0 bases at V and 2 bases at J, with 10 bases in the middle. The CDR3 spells CASSLVGAYTDTQYF. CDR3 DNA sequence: TGCGCCAGCAGCTTGGTTGGGGCTTACACAGATACGCAGTATTTT.

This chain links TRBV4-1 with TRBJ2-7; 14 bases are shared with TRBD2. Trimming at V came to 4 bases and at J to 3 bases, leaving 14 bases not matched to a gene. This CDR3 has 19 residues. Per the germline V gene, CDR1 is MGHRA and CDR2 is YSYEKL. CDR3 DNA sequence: TGCGCCAGCAGCCCCGAGGGGACTAGCGGGGGCGCAAGGGGCTACGAGCAGTACTTC. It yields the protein CASSPEGTSGGARGYEQYF.

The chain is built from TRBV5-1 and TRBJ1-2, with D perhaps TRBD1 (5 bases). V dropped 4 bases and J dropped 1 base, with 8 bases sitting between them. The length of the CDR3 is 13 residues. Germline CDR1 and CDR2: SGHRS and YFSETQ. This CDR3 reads CASSGDFNYGYTF. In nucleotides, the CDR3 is TGCGCCAGCAGCGGGGACTTTAACTATGGCTACACCTTC.

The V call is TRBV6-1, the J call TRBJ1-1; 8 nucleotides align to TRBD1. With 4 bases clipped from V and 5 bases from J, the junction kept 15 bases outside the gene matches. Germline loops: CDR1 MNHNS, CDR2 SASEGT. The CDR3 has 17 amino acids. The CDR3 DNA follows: TGTGCCAGCAGTGCATATCTAAGGGCAGGGGGCAGAACTGAAGCTTTCTTT. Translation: CASSAYLRAGGRTEAFF.

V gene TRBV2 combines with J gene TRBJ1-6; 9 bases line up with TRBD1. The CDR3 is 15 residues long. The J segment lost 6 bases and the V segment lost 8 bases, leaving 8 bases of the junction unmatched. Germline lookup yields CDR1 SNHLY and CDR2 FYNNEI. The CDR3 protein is CASGRDRASNSPLHF. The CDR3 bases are TGTGCCAGCGGTAGGGACAGGGCCTCTAATTCACCCCTCCACTTT.

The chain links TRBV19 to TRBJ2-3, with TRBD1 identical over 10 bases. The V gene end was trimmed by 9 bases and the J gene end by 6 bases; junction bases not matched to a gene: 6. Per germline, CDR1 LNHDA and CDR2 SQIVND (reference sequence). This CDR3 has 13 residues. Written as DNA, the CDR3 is TGTGCCAGCGTCGGGACAGGGGTCGATACGCAGTATTTT. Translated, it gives CASVGTGVDTQYF.

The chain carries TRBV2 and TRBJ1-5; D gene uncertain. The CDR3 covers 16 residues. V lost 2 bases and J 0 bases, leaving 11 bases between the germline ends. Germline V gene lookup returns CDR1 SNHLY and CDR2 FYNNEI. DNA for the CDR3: TGTGCCAGCAGTGAAAGGTCACACTATAGCAATCAGCCCCAGCATTTT. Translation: CASSERSHYSNQPQHF.